This paragraph reports one T cell receptor beta chain. No antigen is known for it. Germline CDR1 and CDR2: MGHDK and SYGVNS. The CDR3 sequence is 13 residues long. V was cut by 8 bases and J by 11 bases, with 21 bases left in between. By flow cytometry, patients selected for sequencing had shown an expansion of CD8+CD57+ cells. This entry is derived from a study of CD8+CD57+ T cells in acquired aplastic anemia. Findings and limits, study-wide: It was found that some 30 CD8+ CDR3 sequences were shared between patients and controls.

The template used for profiling TCR beta VDJ and CDR3 was genomic DNA. TCRdb re-called the reads through MiXCR, storing one row per CDR3 protein. Among some 200,000 distinct CDR3 sequences listed, under 55% were seen once. The clonotype originates from a human donor with aplastic anemia. This chain joins TRBV25-1 and TRBJ2-5; D is possibly TRBD1 or TRBD2 (5 bases each). The specimen was sorted CD4+, CD8+, or CD8+CD57+ T cells (not recorded which) from PBMCs. CDR3 bases: TGTGCCAGCCTCCTCCGGGGAGTGGGGGAGCAGTACTTC. This translates into CASLLRGVGEQYF.